Following are 5 T cell receptor beta chains from one sample sequenced in a study of shared clonotypes between healthy human individuals. Sequenced by immunoSEQ multiplex PCR; TCRdb stores in-frame clones only, minus some. The sample carries roughly 2,300,000 clones, less than 95% recorded once. The specimen sequenced was naive CD4+ T cells from PBMCs. As for subset: CD45RA+ positively selected. These receptors originate from a man aged 18 to 29 in good health. Some clones in this sample may be carry-over from other donors' samples.

The V and J genes are TRBV5-1 and TRBJ2-7; TRBD2 aligns across 12 bases. Trimming took 2 bases from V and 5 from J; bases not matched to a gene: 14. CDR3 length equals 18 residues. Germline-derived CDR1 and CDR2 are SGHRS and YFSETQ. The CDR3 region has the DNA TGCGCCAGCAGCTTTCTCGCTAGCGGGAGGGGGGTGACAGACGAGCAGTACTTC. Protein: CASSFLASGRGVTDEQYF.

The V gene is TRBV7-7, the J gene TRBJ2-1, with TRBD2 matching 9 bases. V was pared by 3 bases and J by 7 bases, with 4 bases of the junction left unmatched. CDR3 size: 14 residues. CDR1 and CDR2 (germline): SSHAT, FNYEAQ (reference sequence). In DNA, the CDR3 is TGTGCCAGCAGCTTGCTAGCGGGATCGAATGAGCAGTTCTTC. Translated, it gives CASSLLAGSNEQFF.

The chain links TRBV5-4 to TRBJ2-4; 9 positions match TRBD2. Germline V lookup: CDR1 SGHNT, CDR2 YYREEE (reference sequence). V shed 4 bases, J shed 6 bases, and the junction held 5 bases outside the gene matches. CDR3 length: 14 amino acids. This CDR3 reads CASSPGLAPNIQYF. In DNA form, the CDR3 reads TGTGCCAGCAGCCCCGGACTAGCGCCAAACATTCAGTACTTC.

The rearrangement uses TRBV6-5 and TRBJ2-1, with D tentatively TRBD2 (6 bases). The CDR3 consists of 15 residues. The germline V and J ends were trimmed by 2 bases and 3 bases, with 11 bases remaining between them. Germline values: CDR1 MNHEY, CDR2 SVGAGI. The CDR3 loop reads CASSYEAGGYNEQFF. For the CDR3, the DNA is TGTGCCAGCAGTTACGAAGCGGGCGGCTACAATGAGCAGTTCTTC.

V is TRBV11-2 and J is TRBJ1-2, with D hard to call. The V end lost 1 base, the J end lost 2 bases, and 5 bases lay between the germline ends. CDR3 length: 13 residues. CDR1 is SGHAT and CDR2 is FQNNGV in the germline V gene. This chain's CDR3 is CASSLVPNYGYTF. CDR3 coding DNA: TGTGCCAGCAGCTTAGTCCCCAACTATGGCTACACCTTC.